A selection of T cell receptor beta chains follows, all from one sample in a study of immune evolution from preneoplasia to lung adenocarcinoma. Clones were sequenced by immunoSEQ multiplex PCR, and TCRdb holds only the in-frame ones, with some missing. The data contain 3,500 to 4,500 clones, roughly 85% of them singletons. Sequencing was carried out using FFPE invasive lung adenocarcinoma tissue. These receptors were collected from a person aged 50 to 59 with lung adenocarcinoma. CDR3s include the opening cysteine and the closing phenylalanine or tryptophan. The order of the fields is clone size, J gene, D gene, V gene, CDR3 DNA, CDR3 protein. The D gene is left open where the match is weak. Size is omitted from some rows. Given values are once, few, many or a class for expanded clones.

>few|TRBJ1-2|TRBD1|TRBV2
TGTGCCAGCAGCCACACTCGGGGGGACAGTTATGGCTACACCTTC
CASSHTRGDSYGYTF
>NA|TRBJ2-1|TRBD2|TRBV5-1
TGCGCCAGCACCCTGGGGGGGACTAGCGGGGGCCTTTACAATGAGCAGTTCTTC
CASTLGGTSGGLYNEQFF
>NA|TRBJ1-2|TRBD1|TRBV7-9
TGTGCCAGCAGCCGGGGACAGGGGGAAATTTACGACACCTTC
CASSRGQGEIYDTF
>NA|TRBJ2-5|NA|TRBV7-9
TGTGCCAGCAGCGAGGGAGAGACCCAGTACTTC
CASSEGETQYF
>few|TRBJ1-2|NA|TRBV10-3
TGTGCCATCAGTGTCCGGGGGGTCCGCACCTTC
CAISVRGVRTF
>NA|TRBJ2-7|NA|TRBV7-8
TGTGCCAGCAGCTTCGGGGGTTCGGGGGAGCAGTACTTC
CASSFGGSGEQYF
>NA|TRBJ2-3|TRBD1|TRBV5-6
TGTGCCAGCAGCTCGAAGGGACAGGGGACAGATACGCAGTATTTT
CASSSKGQGTDTQYF
>NA|TRBJ1-6|NA|TRBV27
TGTGCCAGCCAACGCACCGGCAATTCACCCCTCCACTTT
CASQRTGNSPLHF
>NA|TRBJ1-3|NA|TRBV2
TGTGCCAGCAGTCGCGGGAGCTCTGGAAACACCATATATTTT
CASSRGSSGNTIYF
>NA|TRBJ1-1|NA|TRBV10-3
TGTGCCATCAAACAGGGAGAGAACACTGAAGCTTTCTTT
CAIKQGENTEAFF
>NA|TRBJ1-2|NA|TRBV7-9
TGTGCCAGCAGCACAAACTACTATGGCTACACCTTC
CASSTNYYGYTF
>NA|TRBJ1-1|NA|TRBV11-2
TGTGCCAGCAGCCCAGGGGCTGAAGCTTTCTTT
CASSPGAEAFF
>NA|TRBJ1-2|TRBD1|TRBV7-9
TGTGCCAGCAGCCCCACCGGGACAGCGGGCTACACCTTC
CASSPTGTAGYTF
>NA|TRBJ2-7|TRBD1|TRBV30
TGTGCCTGGAGTGTGTCACAGGGGATGTGGCAGTACTTC
CAWSVSQGMWQYF
>once|TRBJ1-1|TRBD1|TRBV5-4
TGTGCCAGCAGCTTGGAGGGCAGGGGGTCGAACACTGAAGCTTTCTTT
CASSLEGRGSNTEAFF
>NA|TRBJ1-2|NA|TRBV7-2
TGTGCCAGCAGCTTATTTAAAGGTCAGAACTATGGCTACACCTTC
CASSLFKGQNYGYTF
>NA|TRBJ1-6|NA|TRBV30
TGTGCCTGGAGTTCCCCAGGTTCACCCCTCCACTTT
CAWSSPGSPLHF